This TCR beta chain was sequenced during a study of T cell changes during pregnancy in multiple sclerosis (dated by TCRdb to 2018 to 2020). Regarding the complete study: The study looked at changes in the T cell repertoire across pregnancy in women with multiple sclerosis.

Remarks on this clone: Its binding antigen is unknown. Per-base quality was not reported, and no clone a single base away is much larger than it.

Library generation was performed with the immunoSEQ multiplex PCR assay. The immuneACCESS repertoire file appears here via TCRdb, limited to in-frame rearrangements. These files lack a portion of the clones; in checked studies, under half of the deficit traces to unresolved V genes, and the cause of the others is not known. In all, the sample holds some 60,000 clones, and less than 90% of those were seen once. Together, the top ten hold approximately 0.4% of the sample. The germline V and J ends show losses of 4 bases and 7 bases respectively, and no gene match explains 11 bases of the junction. The CDR3, cysteine through phenylalanine, is 16 amino acids long. Solely the CDR3 DNA is kept, with 48 bases framed from the first base. CDR1 is given as MNHNY and CDR2 as SVGAGI, both from the germline V gene (reference sequence).

The chain joins TRBV6-6 to TRBJ1-5; TRBD1 matches 9 bases in the middle. The origin of this receptor is a female donor with multiple sclerosis, enrolled in a pregnancy study. The sequencing here drew on CD4+ T cells from peripheral blood mononuclear cells, taken in the third trimester of pregnancy. CDR3 sequence: CASSFPPTGGDQPQHF. The DNA reads as follows: TGTGCCAGCAGTTTCCCCCCTACAGGGGGCGACCAGCCCCAGCATTTT.